Following are 17 T cell receptor beta chains from one sample sequenced in a study of T cell responses to AZD1222 COVID-19 vaccine. Libraries were prepared by immunoSEQ multiplex PCR; TCRdb keeps only in-frame clonotypes and omits some of them. Of roughly 96,000 clones in the sample, 70% to 90% were seen once. The sample in question was peripheral blood, obtained on day 0 of AZD1222 vaccination. The source is an adult in good health.

CDR3 sequence (DNA): TGTGCCACCACGACTAGCGGCTACGAGCAGTACTTC. Translated, it gives CATTTSGYEQYF. This rearrangement joins TRBV28 to TRBJ2-7; 9 bases line up with TRBD2. The CDR3 extends over 12 amino acids. V trimming: 10 bases; J trimming: 3 bases; junction bases outside the gene matches: 4. Germline V gene data show CDR1 as MDHEN and CDR2 as SYDVKM.

The chain links TRBV6-4 to TRBJ2-1, with D perhaps matching TRBD2 (5 bases). The CDR3 has 11 residues. The germline V gene encodes CDR1 MRHNA and CDR2 SNTAGT. The CDR3 is CIRGEGNEQFF. As DNA, the CDR3 is TGTATCCGGGGAGAGGGTAATGAGCAGTTCTTC.

The rearrangement links TRBV7-8 to TRBJ2-7; 9 bases are a match to TRBD2. The germline V gene has CDR1 SGHVS and CDR2 FQNEAQ. CDR3 size: 18 residues. V was pared by 2 bases and J by 6 bases, with 17 bases of the junction left unmatched. CDR3 sequence (DNA): TGTGCCAGCAGCTTACAGAGCTTCTCGGCGGGAGGGCCTGCCGAGCAGTACTTC. Amino acid sequence: CASSLQSFSAGGPAEQYF. Together with reference TRBV7-8 and TRBJ2-7, the CDR3 gives the full variable domain: GAGVSQSPRYKVAKRGQDVALRCDPISGHVSLFWYQQALGQGPEFLTYFQNEAQLDKSGLPSDRFFAERPEGSVSTLKIQRTQQEDSAVYLCASSLQSFSAGGPAEQYFGPGTRLTVT.

This clone was observed once. The V and J genes are TRBV28 and TRBJ1-5; D is uncertain. CDR1 and CDR2 from the germline V gene are MDHEN and SYDVKM. The CDR3 sequence is 14 residues long. Trimming removed 4 bases at V and 1 base at J, with 8 bases between. The CDR3 is CASSSVGSNQPQHF. DNA of the CDR3: TGTGCCAGCAGTTCGGTTGGGAGCAATCAGCCCCAGCATTTT.

This chain uses TRBV19 with TRBJ2-1, with TRBD1 identical over 9 bases. Looked up from germline, CDR1 is LNHDA and CDR2 is SQIVND (reference sequence). This CDR3 region has 15 residues. Losses at the gene ends were 5 bases for V and 8 bases for J; bases not matched to a gene: 10. The CDR3 region has the DNA TGTGCCAGTAGTTCCGGGACAGGGTTCTTTCATGAGCAGTTCTTC. Encoded protein: CASSSGTGFFHEQFF.

CDR3 DNA sequence: TGCGCCAGCAGCCAAGATCTCCGGACTAGTAGGGGTTATGAGCAGTTCTTC. Amino acid sequence: CASSQDLRTSRGYEQFF. The chain uses TRBV4-3 and TRBJ2-1, with 7 bases that match TRBD2. Germline CDR1 reads LGHNA; CDR2 reads YSLEER. CDR3 length: 17 residues. Unmatched junction bases numbered 13, after V lost 0 bases and J lost 8 bases.

This chain connects TRBV30 to TRBJ2-7; D ambiguous. The CDR3 runs 11 residues. The V gene's germline CDR1 is GTSNPN and CDR2 SVGIG (reference sequence). Trimming took off 4 bases at V and 2 bases at J, with 6 bases between the two ends. This chain's CDR3 is CAWMRTYEQYF. The CDR3 DNA reads as TGTGCCTGGATGAGAACCTACGAGCAGTACTTC. Full variable domain (missing parts from reference TRBV30 and TRBJ2-7): SQTIHQWPATLVQPVGSPLSLECTVEGTSNPNLYWYRQAAGRGLQLLFYSVGIGQISSEVPQNLSASRPQDRQFILSSKKLLLSDSGFYLCAWMRTYEQYFGPGTRLTVT.

A word on this clone: The sample carries other DNA sequences with the same CDR3. The J gene is TRBJ1-6, the V gene TRBV7-9; D gene uncertain. The CDR3 sequence is 12 residues long. With 3 bases removed from V and 6 bases from J, the gap between germline ends came to 3 bases. CDR1 and CDR2 (germline): SEHNR, FQNEAQ (reference sequence). DNA of the CDR3: TGTGCCAGCAGCTTGTCTAATTCACCCCTCCACTTT. Residues: CASSLSNSPLHF. The full variable domain, its missing parts supplied by reference TRBV7-9 and TRBJ1-6, is DTGVSQNPRHKITKRGQNVTFRCDPISEHNRLYWYRQTLGQGPEFLTYFQNEAQLEKSRLLSDRFSAERPKGSFSTLEIQRTEQGDSAMYLCASSLSNSPLHFGNGTRLTVT.

V and J are TRBV10-3 and TRBJ1-5; the D is unclear. The ends were cut back, 5 bases at V and 3 bases at J, with 8 bases in the middle. CDR3 length: 13 residues. Germline loops: CDR1 ENHRY, CDR2 SYGVKD. The CDR3, as DNA: TGTGCCATCAGTAAGGCGGACAATCAGCCCCAGCATTTT. It codes for CAISKADNQPQHF.

This clone was counted only a few times. This chain connects TRBV5-1 to TRBJ2-7; 7 positions match TRBD1. From germline, CDR1 is SGHRS and CDR2 YFSETQ. The ends lost 4 bases at V and 0 bases at J; junction bases unmatched: 10. The CDR3 totals 16 residues. The CDR3, as DNA: TGCGCCAGCAGCCAGAGAGGACAGGAGAGCTCCTACGAGCAGTACTTC. Translated, it gives CASSQRGQESSYEQYF.

The chain uses TRBV25-1 and TRBJ1-4; D may be TRBD1 (5 bases). Trimming took 0 bases from V and 7 from J, leaving 12 bases between them. The germline V gene encodes CDR1 MGHDK and CDR2 SYGVNS. The CDR3 is made up of 15 amino acids. The CDR3, as DNA: TGTGCCAGCAGTGAATACGCTGGCAGGGCTGAAAAACTGTTTTTT. This translates into CASSEYAGRAEKLFF.

Worth noting for this clone: Additional DNA sequences in this sample encode the identical CDR3. V and J are TRBV30 and TRBJ1-1; the D gene is possibly TRBD1 (5 bases). Germline V gene lookup returns CDR1 GTSNPN and CDR2 SVGIG (reference sequence). V lost 0 bases and J 3 bases, leaving 8 bases between the germline ends. The CDR3 spans 13 residues. Here the CDR3 DNA reads TGTGCCTGGAGTGTCCAAGGGGACACTGAAGCTTTCTTT. It translates to CAWSVQGDTEAFF.

This chain connects TRBV18 to TRBJ1-2; 7 nucleotides line up with TRBD1. This CDR3 has 13 amino acids. The germline CDR1 and CDR2 sequences are KGHSH and LQKENI. The ends lost 2 bases at V and 8 bases at J; junction bases unmatched: 5. CDR3 sequence: CASSPRGRGGYTF. CDR3 bases: TGTGCCAGCTCACCAAGGGGGCGCGGGGGCTACACCTTC.

The chain is built from TRBV9 and TRBJ2-7; D possibly matches TRBD1 or TRBD2 (5 bases each). This CDR3 contains 14 residues. V lost 0 bases to trimming and J lost 3 bases, with 10 bases between them. The germline gives CDR1 SGDLS, CDR2 YYNGEE. In DNA form, the CDR3 reads TGTGCCAGCAGCGTAGGAGGGGAAGGCTACGAGCAGTACTTC. Its protein is CASSVGGEGYEQYF. The full variable domain, completed using reference TRBV9 and TRBJ2-7, is DSGVTQTPKHLITATGQRVTLRCSPRSGDLSVYWYQQSLDQGLQFLIQYYNGEERAKGNILERFSAQQFPDLHSELNLSSLELGDSALYFCASSVGGEGYEQYFGPGTRLTVT.

V gene TRBV9 combines with J gene TRBJ2-7; D may be TRBD2 (6 bases). The V gene lost 0 bases and the J gene lost 3 bases, with 10 bases spanning the gap. This CDR3 region has 14 residues. The germline V gene has CDR1 SGDLS and CDR2 YYNGEE. This CDR3 is CASSVEEGNYEQYF. The CDR3 DNA reads as TGTGCCAGCAGCGTAGAGGAGGGCAACTACGAGCAGTACTTC.

The J gene is TRBJ2-2, the V gene TRBV2; D gene ambiguous. The CDR3 contains 14 residues. Germline-derived CDR1 and CDR2 are SNHLY and FYNNEI. Trimming took 6 bases from V and 1 from J, leaving 9 bases between them. CDR3 residues: CASRGLRNTGELFF. The CDR3 nucleotides are TGTGCCAGCAGAGGGCTGCGGAACACCGGGGAGCTGTTTTTT.

This clone was picked up a small number of times. The chain combines TRBV7-2 with TRBJ1-5, with 7 bases identical to TRBD1. Trimming at V came to 3 bases and at J to 2 bases, leaving 7 bases not matched to a gene. The germline V gene has CDR1 SGHTA and CDR2 FQGNSA. The CDR3 totals 16 residues. The CDR3 nucleotides are TGTGCCAGCAGCTTCGGCTCCACAGGGGGCAATCAGCCCCAGCATTTT. Protein: CASSFGSTGGNQPQHF.